This T cell receptor (beta chain) was recovered during a study of blood T cell repertoires in COVID-19. CDR1 and CDR2 (germline): SGDLS, YYNGEE. Trimming removed 0 bases at V and 6 bases at J, with 19 bases between. The CDR3 is 17 residues long. Profiled with immunoSEQ multiplex PCR; TCRdb holds only in-frame clones, not every one. The data show about 280,000 clones, with roughly 90% seen just once and more than 7.5% held by the top ten. This sequence was found in a young man with active or convalescent COVID-19. Sequences were obtained from peripheral blood. The gene calls are TRBV9 and TRBJ2-1; perhaps TRBD2 as D (6 bases). The chain's CDR3 is CASSVGFGTGGINEQFF. CDR3 bases: TGTGCCAGCAGCGTAGGGTTCGGGACTGGAGGAATCAATGAGCAGTTCTTC.